Following are 12 T cell receptor beta chains from one sample sequenced in a study of T cell responses to AZD1222 COVID-19 vaccine. Assay used: immunoSEQ multiplex PCR; TCRdb lists only in-frame clones, some missing. The data contain roughly 48,000 clones, around nine tenths of them singletons. Sequences were derived from peripheral blood, sampled 28 days after the second AZD1222 dose. The source is an adult who received the AZD1222 COVID-19 vaccine.

CDR3 in DNA: TGCGCCAGCAGCCGTAGCGGGGGGGCCCGGGAGACCCAGTACTTC. It translates to CASSRSGGARETQYF. This rearrangement joins TRBV5-1 to TRBJ2-5; 11 bases align to TRBD2. The germline V gene encodes CDR1 SGHRS and CDR2 YFSETQ. V dropped 4 bases and J dropped 5; count of bases not matched to a gene: 7. The CDR3 sequence is 15 residues long.

V is TRBV4-3 and J is TRBJ2-1; 14 positions agree with TRBD2. The V and J ends lost 3 bases and 7 bases, in that order; junction bases with no gene match: 5. The CDR3 totals 16 residues. Per germline, CDR1 LGHNA and CDR2 YSLEER. The CDR3: CASSQRGTSGRNEQFF. CDR3 in DNA: TGCGCCAGCAGCCAGAGAGGGACTAGCGGGAGAAATGAGCAGTTCTTC.

This clone was observed a handful of times. The chain couples TRBV6-8 to TRBJ1-2; D remains ambiguous. Per the germline V gene, CDR1 is MNHGY and CDR2 is SAAAGT. This CDR3 is built from 10 residues. Trimming removed 9 bases from V and 8 bases from J, with 10 bases in between. DNA for the CDR3: TGTGCCAGGAGGATAGCAGGCTACACCTTC. It yields the protein CARRIAGYTF.

The J gene is TRBJ1-4, the V gene TRBV25-1, with D uncertain. Germline V CDR1 and CDR2: MGHDK, SYGVNS. CDR3 length: 17 amino acids. Trimming removed 5 bases from V and 8 bases from J, with 24 bases in between. Written as DNA, the CDR3 is TGTGCCAGCAGTATCACCTACGGGCAGCGGGCCAGAGAAAAACTGTTTTTT. Amino acid sequence: CASSITYGQRAREKLFF.

This clone was seen only once. V and J are TRBV4-1 and TRBJ2-7, with D maybe TRBD1 (5 bases). Trimming cost V 1 base and J 7 bases, with 17 bases left between them. Germline V gives CDR1 MGHRA, CDR2 YSYEKL. The CDR3 sequence is 15 residues long. The CDR3 DNA reads as TGCGCCAGCAGCCAAGTCGACAGCCTTTTGTTAGAGCAGTACTTC. It translates to CASSQVDSLLLEQYF.

The V gene is TRBV5-4, the J gene TRBJ2-7; D possibly corresponds to TRBD2 (6 bases). The V end was cut by 3 bases, the J end by 0 bases, with 13 bases between. The length of the CDR3 is 15 residues. Germline loops: CDR1 SGHNT, CDR2 YYREEE (reference sequence). CDR3 nucleotides: TGTGCCAGCAGCTCTTGGGGCGGGACCTCCTACGAGCAGTACTTC. This encodes CASSSWGGTSYEQYF. Full variable domain (rest looked up from reference TRBV5-4 and TRBJ2-7): ETGVTQSPTHLIKTRGQQVTLRCSSQSGHNTVSWYQQALGQGPQFIFQYYREEENGRGNFPPRFSGLQFPNYSSELNVNALELDDSALYLCASSSWGGTSYEQYFGPGTRLTVT.

The chain links TRBV18 to TRBJ2-1; TRBD1 might be the D (5 bases). CDR3 length: 14 amino acids. Germline V lookup: CDR1 KGHSH, CDR2 LQKENI. Trimming took off 0 bases at V and 10 bases at J, with 13 bases between the two ends. CDR3 sequence: CASSPPGQRSEQFF. The CDR3 DNA reads as TGTGCCAGCTCACCACCGGGGCAGCGCTCAGAGCAGTTCTTC.

The rearrangement links TRBV6-5 to TRBJ1-1, with unresolved D. CDR3 size: 13 residues. Germline CDR1 is MNHEY and CDR2 is SVGAGI. The V gene lost 5 bases and the J gene lost 6 bases, with 13 bases spanning the gap. The CDR3 DNA reads TGTGCCAGCAGTAACCCAGCGATACCTGAAGCTTTCTTT. It yields the protein CASSNPAIPEAFF.

This chain joins TRBV4-2 and TRBJ1-5; 8 positions agree with TRBD1. The V segment lost 3 bases and the J segment 6 bases; nucleotides outside the gene matches: 4. In germline, CDR1 is LGHNA, CDR2 YNFKEQ. The CDR3 runs to 14 residues. DNA of the CDR3: TGTGCCAGCAGCCAGGACAGGGTAGCTCAGCCCCAGCATTTT. This translates into CASSQDRVAQPQHF.

This chain uses TRBV3-1 (or the pseudogene TRBV3-2) with TRBJ1-1; D call uncertain. This CDR3 region has 16 residues. Germline values: CDR1 LGHDT, CDR2 YNNKEL (reference sequence). Trimming removed 0 bases from V and 1 base from J, with 12 bases in between. DNA of the CDR3: TGTGCCAGCAGCCAAGATTTCATTCTGGGGAACACTGAAGCTTTCTTT. It specifies CASSQDFILGNTEAFF.

This clone was detected only once. The chain has TRBV15 and TRBJ1-2; D uncertain. The CDR3 totals 13 residues. Trimming shortened V by 0 bases and J by 8 bases, and 10 bases separated the two germline ends. CDR1 LNHNV and CDR2 YYDKDF come from the germline V gene (reference sequence). CDR3 amino acids: CATSRDVGLGYTF. In DNA, the CDR3 is TGTGCCACCAGCAGAGATGTCGGTTTGGGCTACACCTTC.

This clone was seen only once. The rearrangement uses TRBV5-5 and TRBJ1-1; tentatively, D is TRBD1 (5 bases). The germline V gene has CDR1 SGHKS and CDR2 YYEKEE (reference sequence). Trimming took off 5 bases at V and 2 bases at J, with 13 bases between the two ends. The CDR3 is made up of 14 amino acids. CDR3 sequence: CASRGTGFNTEAFF. For the CDR3, the DNA is TGTGCCAGCAGAGGGACGGGCTTCAACACTGAAGCTTTCTTT.